This is a list of T cell receptor beta chains from one sample in a study of T-cell reconstitution after alpha-beta-depleted transplantation in children. TCRdb fed the PCR reads into MiXCR, producing one record per CDR3 protein. The table lists a few hundred thousand distinct CDR3 sequences, more than 20% of them singletons. Sequencing used PBMCs, mostly from graft donor cells, obtained 360 days after TCRalphabeta/CD19-depleted stem cell transplant. The receptors originated from a female patient under 10 years old who had a stem cell transplant for congenital amegakaryocytic thrombocytopenia, so the T cells may come from the graft donor. CDR3s include the opening cysteine and the closing phenylalanine or tryptophan. The order of the fields is D gene, J gene, V gene, CDR3 protein. A D gene is named only where the DNA matches it firmly.

d_gene: -; j_gene: TRBJ2-5; v_gene: TRBV7-8; CDR3aa: CASSLVRWTQMGQETQYF
d_gene: -; j_gene: TRBJ2-3; v_gene: TRBV12-3/TRBV12-4; CDR3aa: CASSLAPRTSDTQYF
d_gene: -; j_gene: TRBJ2-1; v_gene: TRBV5-1; CDR3aa: CASSPTSHVDEQFF
d_gene: -; j_gene: TRBJ1-5; v_gene: TRBV2; CDR3aa: CASTRDRNQPQHF
d_gene: TRBD2; j_gene: TRBJ2-1; v_gene: TRBV4-2; CDR3aa: CASSQGGSGSYNEQFF
d_gene: TRBD2; j_gene: TRBJ2-1; v_gene: TRBV6-2/TRBV6-3; CDR3aa: CASSYSRTSDNEQFF
d_gene: TRBD1; j_gene: TRBJ1-2; v_gene: TRBV12-3/TRBV12-4; CDR3aa: CASRLRDSPYGYTF
d_gene: -; j_gene: TRBJ2-1; v_gene: TRBV19; CDR3aa: CASSILVGEDNEQFF
d_gene: -; j_gene: TRBJ2-3; v_gene: TRBV20-1; CDR3aa: CSARVAQPISTDTQYF
d_gene: -; j_gene: TRBJ2-2; v_gene: TRBV7-3; CDR3aa: CASSPAGADTGELFF
d_gene: -; j_gene: TRBJ2-3; v_gene: TRBV2; CDR3aa: CASNSDTDTQYF
d_gene: -; j_gene: TRBJ2-5; v_gene: TRBV7-9; CDR3aa: CASSLASGGRGETQYF
d_gene: -; j_gene: TRBJ2-1; v_gene: TRBV7-3; CDR3aa: CASSLNPTLNEQFF
d_gene: TRBD2; j_gene: TRBJ2-3; v_gene: TRBV6-1; CDR3aa: CASSPGRGSDTQYF
d_gene: -; j_gene: TRBJ2-1; v_gene: TRBV5-5; CDR3aa: CASSHWVGYSNEQFF
d_gene: -; j_gene: TRBJ2-1; v_gene: TRBV28; CDR3aa: CASSFPGPKAYNEQFF
d_gene: -; j_gene: TRBJ2-5; v_gene: TRBV24-1; CDR3aa: CATSDTKSRETQYF
d_gene: -; j_gene: TRBJ2-2; v_gene: TRBV9; CDR3aa: CASSGGKAGELFF
d_gene: -; j_gene: TRBJ2-3; v_gene: TRBV12-3/TRBV12-4; CDR3aa: CASSITWADTQYF
d_gene: TRBD2; j_gene: TRBJ2-3; v_gene: TRBV11-2; CDR3aa: CASSLLGTSRGGDTQYF
d_gene: -; j_gene: TRBJ1-1; v_gene: TRBV20-1; CDR3aa: CSASFTEAFF
d_gene: -; j_gene: TRBJ2-1; v_gene: TRBV28; CDR3aa: CASSRAKYSEQFF
d_gene: TRBD1; j_gene: TRBJ1-3; v_gene: TRBV2; CDR3aa: CASRTGESTIYF
d_gene: TRBD1; j_gene: TRBJ2-7; v_gene: TRBV20-1; CDR3aa: CSLQGDEQYF
d_gene: -; j_gene: TRBJ1-1; v_gene: TRBV5-1; CDR3aa: CASSLGRGDEAFF
d_gene: -; j_gene: TRBJ1-3; v_gene: TRBV9; CDR3aa: CASSVDRGTGNTIYF
d_gene: -; j_gene: TRBJ1-5; v_gene: TRBV12-3/TRBV12-4; CDR3aa: CASSRTVGQPQHF
d_gene: TRBD2; j_gene: TRBJ2-1; v_gene: TRBV5-1; CDR3aa: CASSSGLAIYNEQFF
d_gene: -; j_gene: TRBJ2-2; v_gene: TRBV5-1; CDR3aa: CASSPATGGDPGELFF
d_gene: TRBD1; j_gene: TRBJ1-5; v_gene: TRBV10-2; CDR3aa: CASRPGTASFKPQHF
d_gene: -; j_gene: TRBJ1-6; v_gene: TRBV12-3/TRBV12-4; CDR3aa: CASILAWDLALHF
d_gene: -; j_gene: TRBJ2-3; v_gene: TRBV28; CDR3aa: CASSSGGASESTDTQYF
d_gene: -; j_gene: TRBJ2-2; v_gene: TRBV2; CDR3aa: CASSVISVRNTGELFF
d_gene: TRBD2; j_gene: TRBJ2-6; v_gene: TRBV4-2; CDR3aa: CASSQVFGTSLTGANVLTF
d_gene: -; j_gene: TRBJ2-3; v_gene: TRBV2; CDR3aa: CASTLDSGDTQYF
d_gene: TRBD2; j_gene: TRBJ2-3; v_gene: TRBV6-2/TRBV6-3; CDR3aa: CASSYSYLAGASHGADTQYF
d_gene: -; j_gene: TRBJ2-1; v_gene: TRBV4-2; CDR3aa: CASSQGGVGEQFF
d_gene: TRBD2; j_gene: TRBJ2-2; v_gene: TRBV20-1; CDR3aa: CSARTSGSPNTGELFF
d_gene: -; j_gene: TRBJ2-7; v_gene: TRBV15; CDR3aa: CATSRDRVTATYEQYF
d_gene: TRBD2; j_gene: TRBJ2-3; v_gene: TRBV12-3/TRBV12-4; CDR3aa: CASSLSGTSVTDTQYF
d_gene: -; j_gene: TRBJ2-7; v_gene: TRBV12-3/TRBV12-4; CDR3aa: CASSFDLPTPEQYF